This passage covers 10 T cell receptor beta chains from one sample sequenced in a study of blood T cell repertoires in COVID-19. Method: immunoSEQ multiplex PCR; TCRdb's copy keeps in-frame clones and lacks some. The table has 300,000 to 400,000 clones, roughly nine tenths seen once; the top ten hold 1%. Sequences were obtained from PBMCs or T cells enriched from blood (not recorded which). The origin of the receptors is a man aged 18 to 30 who had recovered from COVID-19.

The J gene is TRBJ1-5, the V gene TRBV10-3; D perhaps matches TRBD1 (6 bases). Trimming took off 10 bases at V and 0 bases at J, with 13 bases between the two ends. Germline V gene sequence: CDR1 ENHRY, CDR2 SYGVKD. This CDR3 has 14 amino acids. In nucleotides, the CDR3 is TGTGCCACATCACAGGGATATAGCAATCAGCCCCAGCATTTT. This gives the protein CATSQGYSNQPQHF.

This clone was detected once. J is TRBJ2-4 and V is TRBV28, with a weak D call TRBD1 (5 bases). The CDR3 runs to 16 residues. Trimming left V 8 bases short and J 4 bases short, with 21 bases between. CDR1 and CDR2 from the germline V gene are MDHEN and SYDVKM. CDR3 nucleotide sequence: TGTGCCAGCTTGGGGCAGGACAAAATCAAAAAAAACATTCAGTACTTC. This gives the protein CASLGQDKIKKNIQYF. Complete variable domain (other parts from reference TRBV28 and TRBJ2-4): DVKVTQSSRYLVKRTGEKVFLECVQDMDHENMFWYRQDPGLGLRLIYFSYDVKMKEKGDIPEGYSVSREKKERFSLILESASTNQTSMYLCASLGQDKIKKNIQYFGAGTRLSVL.

Here the CDR3 reads CATSDRGQEQFF. CDR3 sequence (DNA): TGTGCCACCAGTGACCGTGGCCAGGAGCAGTTCTTC. J is TRBJ2-1 and V is TRBV24-1; D not resolved. V gave up 4 bases and J gave up 10 bases, with 10 bases separating them. CDR1 KGHDR and CDR2 SFDVKD come from the germline V gene. CDR3 length: 12 residues.

The chain joins TRBV4-1 to TRBJ2-5, with 12 positions matching TRBD2. V lost 0 bases to trimming and J lost 7 bases; unmatched junction nucleotides: 9. The CDR3 is made up of 17 amino acids. Germline lookup yields CDR1 MGHRA and CDR2 YSYEKL. The CDR3 DNA follows: TGCGCCAGCAGCCAAGAGCTAGCGGGAGGGGGGGTCCGGACCCAGTACTTC. Translation: CASSQELAGGGVRTQYF.

J is TRBJ2-3 and V is TRBV2, with D possibly being TRBD2 (5 bases). CDR1 is SNHLY and CDR2 is FYNNEI in the germline V gene. Trimming stripped 7 bases from V and 5 bases from J, with 16 bases between. The CDR3 length is 14 residues. Here the CDR3 DNA reads TGTGCCAGCAAAAGTACGGGGAGTGTAGATACGCAGTATTTT. This encodes CASKSTGSVDTQYF.

This chain links TRBV19 with TRBJ2-7; the match to TRBD1 covers 8 bases. V shed 4 bases and J 4 bases; nucleotides not matched to a gene: 9. The CDR3 extends over 15 amino acids. Germline lookup yields CDR1 LNHDA and CDR2 SQIVND (reference sequence). The CDR3 loop is CASSTRDRGTYEQYF. The CDR3 bases are TGTGCCAGTAGTACCCGTGACAGGGGAACGTACGAGCAGTACTTC.

The chain employs TRBV4-1 and TRBJ2-7; no definite D call. The germline V and J ends were trimmed by 1 base and 1 base, with 8 bases remaining between them. This CDR3 is 14 amino acids long. Germline-derived CDR1 and CDR2 are MGHRA and YSYEKL. The DNA for the CDR3 is TGCGCCAGCAGCCAAGTCGGTGAATCCTACGAGCAGTACTTC. Translating gives CASSQVGESYEQYF.

The J gene is TRBJ1-1, the V gene TRBV30; 8 bases line up with TRBD1. The CDR3 has 13 residues. Germline values: CDR1 GTSNPN, CDR2 SVGIG (reference sequence). V shed 1 base, J shed 5 bases, and the junction held 3 bases outside the gene matches. CDR3 amino acids: CAWSGTGLTEAFF. CDR3 in DNA: TGTGCCTGGAGTGGGACAGGGCTAACTGAAGCTTTCTTT.

This sequence joins TRBV7-3 and TRBJ2-2; the match to TRBD1 covers 7 bases. CDR3 length: 14 residues. The germline V gene encodes CDR1 SGHTA and CDR2 FQGTGA. V lost 4 bases and J lost 7; bases outside the gene matches: 6. This chain's CDR3 is CASSSTGANGELFF. The CDR3 coding sequence is TGTGCCAGCAGCTCAACAGGGGCCAACGGGGAGCTGTTTTTT.

The CDR3 DNA sequence: TGCGCCAGCAGCCCGTACACAGGAGACTACGAGCAGTACTTC. It specifies CASSPYTGDYEQYF. The chain couples TRBV4-1 to TRBJ2-7, with a weak D call TRBD1 (5 bases). The germline V gene has CDR1 MGHRA and CDR2 YSYEKL. The CDR3 contains 14 residues. With 4 bases removed from V and 3 bases from J, the gap between germline ends came to 13 bases.